These T cell receptor beta chains were read from a single sample in a study of blood T cell repertoires in acute mononucleosis. Some clones are missing from TCRdb's copy, which holds only in-frame ones; the method was immunoSEQ multiplex PCR. The repertoire holds around 2,000 clones, roughly 27% seen once, with roughly 65% in the top ten. This specimen consisted of EBV YVL epitope tetramer+ CD8+ T cells sorted from PBMCs, obtained during acute infectious mononucleosis. These receptors originate from a man younger than 35 with infectious mononucleosis caused by EBV. Both conserved end residues are part of each CDR3. The D gene is left open where the match is weak. Clone size is stated in some rows and not others, as once, few, many or a class when expanded.

-	TRBJ2-6	TRBV1	-	TGCACCAGCAGGGCCAAGCGTTTGTGCACAAGTCGGGCCAACGTCCTGACTTTC	CTSRAKRLCTSRANVLTF
-	TRBJ2-3	TRBV28	-	TGTGCCAGCGGCCCAACAGATATGCAGTATTTT	CASGPTDMQYF
TRBD2	TRBJ2-1	TRBV6-6	medium-sized	TGTGCCATCGGGACTAGTGGGTCCTACAATGAGCAGTTCTTC	CAIGTSGSYNEQFF
-	TRBJ2-1	TRBV25-1	many	TGTGCCACCAGTGACGCCCATGTCAATGAGCAGTTCTTC	CATSDAHVNEQFF
-	TRBJ2-7	TRBV27	-	TGTGCCAGCAGCCTTCTAGCTAACTACGAGCAGTACTTC	CASSLLANYEQYF
-	TRBJ2-3	TRBV27	-	TGTGCCAGCAGCCACCAGCCGGGCGCAGATACGCAGTATTTT	CASSHQPGADTQYF
TRBD2	TRBJ2-1	TRBV30	-	TGTGCCTGGAGTGGTGGCGGGGGCTCCTACAATGAGCAGTTCTTC	CAWSGGGGSYNEQFF
-	TRBJ2-2	TRBV13	few	TGTGCCAGCAGAACGTCCGGGGAGCTGTTTTTT	CASRTSGELFF
-	TRBJ2-1	TRBV6-4	medium-sized	TGTGCCAGCAGTGCCTTTTTGGATAATGAGCAGTTCTTC	CASSAFLDNEQFF
-	TRBJ2-7	TRBV27	-	TGTGCCAGCAGTGGCCCGGGTTGGGACGAGCAGTACTTC	CASSGPGWDEQYF
-	TRBJ2-3	TRBV6-5	-	TGTGCCAGCAATGCTCTACTTGGGTCAGCGTCGACGCAGTATTTT	CASNALLGSASTQYF
TRBD2	TRBJ2-2	TRBV27	-	TGTGCCAGCAGTGAAGCGCCTAGACTAGCTGGCGGGGAGCTGTTTTTT	CASSEAPRLAGGELFF
-	TRBJ2-7	TRBV9	many	TGTGCCAGCAGCGTCACCGGGACGGGCGAGCAGTACTTC	CASSVTGTGEQYF
-	TRBJ2-5	TRBV6-5	-	TGTGCCAGCAGCCAATTATCGGGGAGAGAGACCCAGTACTTC	CASSQLSGRETQYF
-	TRBJ2-1	TRBV9	few	TGTGCCAGCAGCCTCATGGGCAGAGAGCAGTTCTTC	CASSLMGREQFF
TRBD2	TRBJ2-4	TRBV28	few	TGTGCCAGCAGCCACCCCCGGGAGGGAGGGCAAAACATTCAGTACTTC	CASSHPREGGQNIQYF
-	TRBJ2-3	TRBV7-3	-	TGTGCCAGCAGCCCCACGCTATGCGGCGCATATAAGCAGTATTTT	CASSPTLCGAYKQYF